Included here is one TCR beta chain sequence, with context. Its antigen remains unknown. The source of the sample is a study of PD-L1 blockade in urothelial cancer. Study outcomes and limitations: Durable benefit was linked to greater 3-week expansion of tumor-associated blood clones.

The CDR3 has 15 residues. Germline-derived CDR1 and CDR2 are MNHNS and SASEGT. V lost 1 base and J 1 base, leaving 8 bases between the germline ends. Only in-frame clones appear in the TCRdb table, and some are missing; sequencing was by immunoSEQ multiplex PCR. This repertoire shows 90,000 to 120,000 clones, around 93% found once; its top ten account for approximately 1%. V usage is TRBV6-1 and J usage is TRBJ1-5; no definite D call. This specimen was PBMCs, taken around atezolizumab (anti-PD-L1) treatment. The receptor's source is a woman aged 80 or over with urothelial cancer. DNA for the CDR3: TGTGCCAGCAGTGAAGGTACAAACAGCAATCAGCCCCAGCATTTT. This sequence encodes CASSEGTNSNQPQHF.